Described below is a single T cell receptor (beta chain) sequence and its context. The junction and the germline gene differ at one end; a read error may be behind it. This sample stems from a study of CD8 T cells in Susac syndrome. The RNA input was about 0.5 to 1 ug, and it was reverse transcribed with random hexamers. By means of immunoSEQ multiplex PCR, TCR beta CDR3 spanning 54 Vbeta and 13 Jbeta underwent amplification. TCRdb independently ran MiXCR on the immunoSEQ multiplex PCR reads; one entry per CDR3 protein. The profile shows hundreds of thousands of distinct CDR3 sequences, more than 85% of them singletons. The CDR3 covers 13 residues. Germline CDR1 reads SQVTM; CDR2 reads ANQGSEA.

This rearrangement joins TRBV29-1 to TRBJ1-2, with a possible D match to TRBD1 (5 bases). Source material: CD4+ T cells from PBMCs. This receptor was taken from a human donor with multiple sclerosis. The CDR3 loop reads CSVEDSGDYGYTF. For the CDR3, the DNA is TGCAGCGTTGAAGATTCGGGGGACTACGGCTACACCTTC.